The 17 T cell receptor beta chains listed next were all sequenced from one sample in a study of blood T cell repertoires in COVID-19. Generated by immunoSEQ multiplex PCR, the TCRdb table keeps only in-frame clones and is missing some. Among a few hundred thousand clones, roughly 92% were seen once, and the ten largest hold about 0.83%. The source material was PBMCs or T cells enriched from blood (not recorded which). The receptor source for this set is a woman aged 40 to 50 who had been exposed to COVID-19.

The chain has TRBV11-2 and TRBJ1-5; 8 bases line up with TRBD1. The germline V gene encodes CDR1 SGHAT and CDR2 FQNNGV. The junction had 15 bases not matched to a gene; V was cut back by 5 bases and J by 6 bases. CDR3 length: 17 amino acids. CDR3 DNA: TGTGCCAGCAGCCCCGGTGGTCAGGGGGCGACGCGTCAGCCCCAGCATTTT. It specifies CASSPGGQGATRQPQHF.

V gene TRBV11-3 combines with J gene TRBJ1-1; D call uncertain. Looked up from germline, CDR1 is SGHNT and CDR2 is YENEEA. The CDR3 runs 13 residues. The V end lost 3 bases, the J end lost 6 bases, and 11 bases lay between the germline ends. DNA for the CDR3: TGTGCCAGCAGCTTGCGACAAACGGCTGAAGCTTTCTTT. Its protein is CASSLRQTAEAFF.

The chain joins TRBV7-3 to TRBJ1-1; D possibly corresponds to TRBD1 (6 bases). CDR3 size: 13 residues. The germline V gene has CDR1 SGHTA and CDR2 FQGTGA. V lost 5 bases to trimming and J lost 7 bases, with 14 bases between them. The CDR3 loop reads CASSEYRVSEAFF. DNA for the CDR3: TGTGCCAGCAGCGAATACAGGGTTAGTGAAGCTTTCTTT.

This clone was seen only once. The chain couples TRBV6-5 to TRBJ1-5, with D possibly matching TRBD1 (6 bases). CDR1 MNHEY and CDR2 SVGAGI come from the germline V gene. V gave up 6 bases and J gave up 3 bases, with 12 bases separating them. CDR3 length: 14 residues. CDR3 region: CASSRGGDNQPQHF. CDR3 DNA sequence: TGTGCCAGCAGCCGGGGGGGCGACAATCAGCCCCAGCATTTT.

The CDR3 bases are TGTGCCAGCAGCCAACGTAGCGGGGGGGTCACAGATACGCAGTATTTT. It yields the protein CASSQRSGGVTDTQYF. The chain joins TRBV3-1 (or the pseudogene TRBV3-2) to TRBJ2-3, with TRBD2 identical over 11 bases. With 2 bases clipped from V and 2 bases from J, the junction kept 3 bases outside the gene matches. The CDR3 is made up of 16 amino acids. Per germline, CDR1 LGHDT and CDR2 YNNKEL (reference sequence).

This clone was recorded at least ten times. V and J are TRBV5-8 and TRBJ1-4, with a tentative D call TRBD1 (5 bases). CDR3 size: 15 residues. Trimming cost V 3 bases and J 0 bases, with 9 bases left between them. From germline, CDR1 is SGHTS and CDR2 YDEGEE. CDR3 sequence: CASSSLQATNEKLFF. The CDR3 DNA sequence: TGTGCCAGCAGCTCCCTACAGGCAACTAATGAAAAACTGTTTTTT.

This clone was counted ten times or more. The rearrangement links TRBV5-5 to TRBJ1-5; D possibly corresponds to TRBD1 (5 bases). CDR1 and CDR2 (germline): SGHKS, YYEKEE (reference sequence). V was cut by 0 bases and J by 7 bases, with 14 bases left in between. This CDR3 region has 15 residues. CDR3 DNA: TGTGCCAGCAGCTTGGCCGCGGGACTTGGACAGCCCCAGCATTTT. Its translation: CASSLAAGLGQPQHF. The full variable domain, with the rest looked up from reference TRBV5-5 and TRBJ1-5, is DAGVTQSPTHLIKTRGQQVTLRCSPISGHKSVSWYQQVLGQGPQFIFQYYEKEERGRGNFPDRFSARQFPNYSSELNVNALLLGDSALYLCASSLAAGLGQPQHFGDGTRLSIL.

The rearrangement links TRBV2 to TRBJ1-3; unclear D gene. This CDR3 comprises 17 residues. With 7 bases removed from V and 0 bases from J, the gap between germline ends came to 19 bases. CDR1 and CDR2 from the germline V gene are SNHLY and FYNNEI. CDR3 residues: CASNPANAGSSGNTIYF. In DNA, the CDR3 is TGTGCCAGCAACCCCGCGAATGCCGGGTCCTCTGGAAACACCATATATTTT.

The chain links TRBV7-2 to TRBJ2-7; 7 positions match TRBD1. The CDR3 spans 13 residues. Germline loops: CDR1 SGHTA, CDR2 FQGNSA. V shed 0 bases, J shed 12 bases, and the junction held 8 bases outside the gene matches. CDR3 sequence (DNA): TGTGCCAGCAGCTTAGCTGTAGGGGGCTCGCGGTACTTC. Amino acid sequence: CASSLAVGGSRYF.

The rearrangement joins TRBV5-8 to TRBJ1-5; D gene ambiguous. The CDR3 loop spans 17 amino acids. Germline V gene data show CDR1 as SGHTS and CDR2 as YDEGEE. V lost 3 bases to trimming and J lost 0 bases, with 16 bases between them. The DNA for the CDR3 is TGTGCCAGCAGCTCCGGGGAGGGTGTCTATAGCAATCAGCCCCAGCATTTT. It yields the protein CASSSGEGVYSNQPQHF.

Only a few counts were recorded for this clone. This chain connects TRBV19 to TRBJ1-5; TRBD1 matches 10 bases. The V gene's germline CDR1 is LNHDA and CDR2 SQIVND (reference sequence). This CDR3 spans 19 amino acids. V shed 4 bases and J 0 bases; nucleotides not matched to a gene: 12. CDR3 DNA: TGTGCCAGTAGTAAGTCCCCGGGACAGGGGTCCCTTAGCAATCAGCCCCAGCATTTT. It yields the protein CASSKSPGQGSLSNQPQHF.

The J gene is TRBJ2-1, the V gene TRBV18; 11 bases agree with TRBD2. The germline V gene encodes CDR1 KGHSH and CDR2 LQKENI. After removal of 6 bases from V and 5 bases from J, the junction contained 12 bases not matched to a gene. The CDR3 is made up of 17 amino acids. The CDR3 DNA follows: TGTGCCAGCTCCCCGGCCTTACTAGCGGGAGAGGACAATGAGCAGTTCTTC. This codes for CASSPALLAGEDNEQFF.

The CDR3 loop is CAYSLGNTIYF. The CDR3 bases are TGTGCCTACTCACTCGGAAACACCATATATTTT. The V gene is TRBV30, the J gene TRBJ1-3, with D unclear. The CDR3 covers 11 residues. The germline V gene has CDR1 GTSNPN and CDR2 SVGIG (reference sequence). Deletions cut 7 bases from V and 4 bases from J, with 8 bases between. Based on the CDR3 plus reference TRBV30 and TRBJ1-3, the full variable domain is SQTIHQWPATLVQPVGSPLSLECTVEGTSNPNLYWYRQAAGRGLQLLFYSVGIGQISSEVPQNLSASRPQDRQFILSSKKLLLSDSGFYLCAYSLGNTIYFGEGSWLTVV.

This chain connects TRBV6-1 to TRBJ2-3; weak D call: TRBD1 (5 bases). With 3 bases removed from V and 10 bases from J, the gap between germline ends came to 17 bases. The length of the CDR3 is 14 residues. The V gene's germline CDR1 is MNHNS and CDR2 SASEGT. The CDR3 coding sequence is TGTGCCAGCAGTGATCTTCCCGCCAAGGGGTCGCAGTATTTT. Translating gives CASSDLPAKGSQYF.

The chain recombines TRBV4-3 with TRBJ1-1; D remains ambiguous. Trimming removed 0 bases from V and 5 bases from J, with 7 bases in between. The CDR3 sequence is 13 residues long. Germline V gene data show CDR1 as LGHNA and CDR2 as YSLEER. The CDR3 DNA reads as TGCGCCAGCAGCCAAGATCTTAGAACTGAAGCTTTCTTT. It codes for CASSQDLRTEAFF.

The rearrangement joins TRBV21-1 to TRBJ2-1; the listed D gene, TRBD1, was not tested against the DNA. TRBV21-1 is tagged as a pseudogene. The CDR3 has 17 amino acids. CDR3 coding DNA: TGTGCCAGCAGCAATCGCTGCGGACCCACAAAAGGGGATGAGCAGTTCTTC. Its protein is CASSNRCGPTKGDEQFF.

The J gene is TRBJ2-7, the V gene TRBV19; 8 bases are a match to TRBD1. The J segment lost 5 bases and the V segment lost 1 base, leaving 4 bases of the junction unmatched. From germline, CDR1 is LNHDA and CDR2 SQIVND (reference sequence). The CDR3 has 14 residues. The CDR3 DNA reads as TGTGCCAGTAGTATAGGGACAGGGCCCAACGAGCAGTACTTC. It codes for CASSIGTGPNEQYF. The full variable domain, its missing parts supplied by reference TRBV19 and TRBJ2-7, is DGGITQSPKYLFRKEGQNVTLSCEQNLNHDAMYWYRQDPGQGLRLIYYSQIVNDFQKGDIAEGYSVSREKKESFPLTVTSAQKNPTAFYLCASSIGTGPNEQYFGPGTRLTVT.